The T cell receptor beta chain described here comes from a study of T-cell reconstitution after alpha-beta-depleted transplantation in children. Unique molecular identifiers featured in how the TCRbeta library was prepared. TCRdb reprocessed the PCR reads with MiXCR, giving one entry per CDR3 protein. Here the sample spans 95,000 to 150,000 distinct CDR3 sequences, approximately 22% being singletons. V was trimmed by 2 bases and J by 3 bases, leaving 8 bases between them. Per the germline V gene, CDR1 is DFQATT and CDR2 is SNEGSKA (reference sequence). The CDR3 covers 12 residues. Comments on this clonotype: The antigen remains unidentified.

General study results and limits: Some patients owed their high day-60 TCRbeta diversity to surviving recipient T cells and thymic progenitors. When one year had passed after transplant, most T-cell counts and diversity came from newly produced T cells. Two months or so post-transplant, alpha-beta T cells reportedly derived from several hundred expanded graft clones.

The chain joins TRBV20-1 to TRBJ2-7; tentative D call: TRBD2 (6 bases). Sequenced material: PBMCs, mostly from graft donor cells, taken 180 days after TCRalphabeta/CD19-depleted stem cell transplant. The source of this sequence is a male patient between 2 and 10 years old who had a stem cell transplant for chronic granulomatous disease, so the T cells may come from the graft donor. The CDR3 DNA is TGCAGTGCTAGACCCGGGGGCTACGAGCAGTACTTC. Translating it yields CSARPGGYEQYF.